The next 25 T cell receptor beta chains were all read from a single sample in a study of blood T cells in healthy people across ages. A second about 7 to 11 cycle PCR used barcoded and J-beta primers. TCRdb used MiXCR to reprocess the 5' RACE reads, holding one entry per CDR3 protein. The data show over a million distinct CDR3 sequences, around 45% seen once. Sequencing used blood. The receptors stem from a woman aged 60-75 years in good health.

The chain combines TRBV28 with TRBJ2-7, with D possibly being TRBD2 (5 bases). Per the germline V gene, CDR1 is MDHEN and CDR2 is SYDVKM. This CDR3 spans 13 amino acids. Trimming pared 3 bases from V and 3 bases from J, leaving 9 bases between. The CDR3 spells CASSLPSYYEQYF. CDR3 coding DNA: TGTGCCAGCAGTTTGCCTAGCTACTACGAGCAGTACTTC.

In its sample, this clonotype was seen once. The chain is built from TRBV6-5 and TRBJ1-2, with 7 bases aligning to TRBD1. The CDR3 consists of 14 residues. The V gene end was trimmed by 2 bases and the J gene end by 4 bases; junction bases not matched to a gene: 4. Germline V gene data show CDR1 as MNHEY and CDR2 as SVGAGI. The CDR3 sequence is CASSYMGQRYGYTF. CDR3 coding DNA: TGTGCCAGCAGTTACATGGGACAGCGCTATGGCTACACCTTC.

The chain has TRBV28 and TRBJ2-5; 7 bases align to TRBD2. The CDR3 covers 16 residues. The V segment lost 5 bases and the J segment 5 bases; nucleotides outside the gene matches: 14. Germline V CDR1 and CDR2: MDHEN, SYDVKM. The CDR3 loop reads CASSNQLGGYVETQYF. CDR3 nucleotides: TGTGCCAGCAGTAACCAATTGGGGGGGTATGTCGAGACCCAGTACTTC.

The chain combines TRBV20-1 with TRBJ2-7, with 7 bases that match TRBD2. CDR3 length equals 14 residues. The V gene end was trimmed by 0 bases and the J gene end by 7 bases; junction bases not matched to a gene: 9. Germline values: CDR1 DFQATT, CDR2 SNEGSKA (reference sequence). CDR3 nucleotide sequence: TGCAGTGCTAGAGATCCTAGCGGAGGCCGGGAGCAGTACTTC. Amino acid sequence: CSARDPSGGREQYF.

The chain combines TRBV7-2 with TRBJ1-2, with TRBD1 matching 7 bases. Germline lookup yields CDR1 SGHTA and CDR2 FQGNSA. The CDR3 has 14 residues. The V segment lost 5 bases and the J segment 0 bases; nucleotides outside the gene matches: 3. The DNA of the CDR3 is TGTGCCAGCAGCCGGACAGGAACTAACTATGGCTACACCTTC. Its protein product is CASSRTGTNYGYTF. Looking up the rest from reference TRBV7-2 and TRBJ1-2 gives the full variable domain: GAGVSQSPSNKVTEKGKDVELRCDPISGHTALYWYRQSLGQGLEFLIYFQGNSAPDKSGLPSDRFSAERTGGSVSTLTIQRTQQEDSAVYLCASSRTGTNYGYTFGSGTRLTVV.

The V gene is TRBV6-1, the J gene TRBJ2-1; 9 nucleotides match TRBD2. CDR1 is MNHNS, CDR2 SASEGT, per germline. There are 19 residues in the CDR3. Trimming at V came to 2 bases and at J to 0 bases, leaving 11 bases not matched to a gene. CDR3 in DNA: TGTGCCAGCAGTGAACTCACAGGACTAGCGTTCAGCTCCTACAATGAGCAGTTCTTC. Translated, it gives CASSELTGLAFSSYNEQFF.

The chain is built from TRBV27 and TRBJ2-1; 8 positions match TRBD1. This CDR3 is 14 amino acids long. Trimming removed 5 bases from V and 7 bases from J; junction bases left unmatched: 7. Germline V lookup: CDR1 MNHEY, CDR2 SMNVEV (reference sequence). The CDR3 sequence is CASSPRTGINEQFF. The CDR3 nucleotides are TGTGCCAGCAGTCCCCGGACAGGGATTAATGAGCAGTTCTTC.

The gene calls are TRBV7-9 and TRBJ1-2; D is undetermined. Between the trimmed V and J ends, which lost 4 bases and 1 base, there was a span of 16 bases. CDR1 SEHNR and CDR2 FQNEAQ come from the germline V gene (reference sequence). The CDR3 extends over 16 amino acids. The CDR3 spells CASSSLQDGHNYGYTF. CDR3 DNA: TGTGCCAGCAGCTCCCTCCAGGACGGCCATAACTATGGCTACACCTTC.

The chain recombines TRBV5-1 with TRBJ2-6, with unresolved D. V was cut by 0 bases and J by 4 bases, with 17 bases left in between. Germline V gene sequence: CDR1 SGHRS, CDR2 YFSETQ. The CDR3 has 18 residues. CDR3 region: CASSLDVGSALGANVLTF. The CDR3 region has the DNA TGCGCCAGCAGCTTGGATGTAGGCTCGGCGTTAGGGGCCAACGTCCTGACTTTC.

This sequence joins TRBV27 and TRBJ2-7; 7 nucleotides line up with TRBD2. Trimming at V came to 5 bases and at J to 0 bases, leaving 7 bases not matched to a gene. The CDR3 is 15 amino acids. Germline V lookup: CDR1 MNHEY, CDR2 SMNVEV (reference sequence). The CDR3 DNA follows: TGTGCCAGCAGTCATGGACTAGGTAGCTCCTACGAGCAGTACTTC. Its translation is CASSHGLGSSYEQYF.

This clonotype was recorded many times. The V call is TRBV7-8, the J call TRBJ2-3; D call uncertain. V was pared by 2 bases and J by 1 base, with 7 bases between. The CDR3 contains 14 residues. The germline V gene has CDR1 SGHVS and CDR2 FQNEAQ. CDR3 sequence reads: CASSLLDGTDTQYF. CDR3 sequence (DNA): TGTGCCAGCAGCTTATTAGACGGCACAGATACGCAGTATTTT. Using reference TRBV7-8 and TRBJ2-3 for the parts outside the CDR3, the full variable domain is GAGVSQSPRYKVAKRGQDVALRCDPISGHVSLFWYQQALGQGPEFLTYFQNEAQLDKSGLPSDRFFAERPEGSVSTLKIQRTQQEDSAVYLCASSLLDGTDTQYFGPGTRLTVL.

The chain recombines TRBV14 with TRBJ2-4; 7 bases line up with TRBD2. The assigned J gene may be wrong: the sequence end matches TRBJ2-7 better. In germline, CDR1 is SGHDN, CDR2 FVKESK. The CDR3 contains 13 residues. The CDR3 DNA follows: TGTGCCAGCAGCGGGACTAACCGCTACGAGCAGTACTTC. As protein: CASSGTNRYEQYF.

V and J are TRBV5-1 and TRBJ2-5; 10 bases are shared with TRBD1. From germline, CDR1 is SGHRS and CDR2 YFSETQ. After removal of 3 bases from V and 5 bases from J, the junction contained 10 bases not matched to a gene. CDR3 length equals 16 residues. In DNA form, the CDR3 reads TGCGCCAGCAGCTCGACAGGGGGCAGCGTGTTGGAGACCCAGTACTTC. Translated, it gives CASSSTGGSVLETQYF.

This rearrangement joins TRBV20-1 to TRBJ1-1; D unclear. Trimming cost V 3 bases and J 5 bases, with 10 bases left between them. This CDR3 contains 12 residues. CDR1 DFQATT and CDR2 SNEGSKA come from the germline V gene (reference sequence). The CDR3 spells CSARTQRTEAFF. The CDR3 coding sequence is TGCAGTGCTAGGACGCAGAGGACTGAAGCTTTCTTT.

The V call is TRBV7-3, the J call TRBJ2-1; D is ambiguous. The DNA end favors TRBJ2-7, so the J call may be wrong. The CDR3 loop spans 15 amino acids. Germline loops: CDR1 SGHTA, CDR2 FQGTGA. CDR3: CASSLSHSSYNEQYF. The CDR3 coding sequence is TGTGCCAGCAGCTTAAGTCACTCCTCCTACAATGAGCAGTACTTC.

The rearrangement uses TRBV20-1 and TRBJ2-5; unclear D gene. The V end lost 2 bases, the J end lost 7 bases, and 17 bases lay between the germline ends. Germline loops: CDR1 DFQATT, CDR2 SNEGSKA (reference sequence). The CDR3 contains 14 residues. The CDR3 sequence is CSARLPARSTTQYF. CDR3 nucleotide sequence: TGCAGTGCTAGACTTCCGGCTAGAAGTACGACCCAGTACTTC.

Here the CDR3 DNA reads TGTGCCAGTAGTCCAGACCACCGATATAGCAATCAGCCCCAGCATTTT. It encodes CASSPDHRYSNQPQHF. The chain recombines TRBV19 with TRBJ1-5; D remains unclear. V was clipped by 5 bases and J by 0 bases, with 14 bases between them. The CDR3 runs to 16 residues. Germline assignment: CDR1 LNHDA and CDR2 SQIVND (reference sequence).

Notes on this clonotype: Germline is not matched at one junction end, which may reflect a read error. The chain couples TRBV28 to TRBJ2-7; D not resolved. CDR3 length equals 15 residues. Per the germline V gene, CDR1 is MDHEN and CDR2 is SYDVKM. The CDR3 bases are TGTGCCGGCAGTTTAGTGACGCCCCCAACCTACGAGCAGTACTTC. Its protein product is CAGSLVTPPTYEQYF.

The rearrangement links TRBV6-1 to TRBJ2-7; 10 bases fit TRBD2. V lost 3 bases and J lost 2; bases outside the gene matches: 4. CDR3 length: 15 amino acids. Per the germline V gene, CDR1 is MNHNS and CDR2 is SASEGT. In nucleotides, the CDR3 is TGTGCCAGCAGTGAGACTAGCGGGCTTGCCTACGAGCAGTACTTC. As protein: CASSETSGLAYEQYF.

This chain links TRBV24-1 with TRBJ2-5; D may be TRBD1 (5 bases). In germline, CDR1 is KGHDR, CDR2 SFDVKD. Trimming removed 4 bases at V and 1 base at J, with 12 bases between. This CDR3 spans 15 amino acids. Here the CDR3 reads CATSDPTAFQETQYF. The CDR3 DNA reads as TGTGCCACCAGTGACCCGACAGCCTTCCAAGAGACCCAGTACTTC.

This clonotype has only a few counts. The rearrangement joins TRBV20-1 to TRBJ2-4; D tentatively fits TRBD1 or TRBD2 (5 bases each). Judging by the DNA end, TRBJ2-7 fits better; the J call may be wrong. CDR3 length: 15 residues. Per germline, CDR1 DFQATT and CDR2 SNEGSKA (reference sequence). The CDR3 DNA reads TGCAGTGCTGCCCCCGGGACGGGATTCACCTACGAGCAGTACTTC. Protein product: CSAAPGTGFTYEQYF.

The rearrangement links TRBV4-1 to TRBJ1-2; no reliable D call. The V end lost 4 bases, the J end lost 6 bases, and 9 bases lay between the germline ends. This CDR3 comprises 12 residues. Germline assignment: CDR1 MGHRA and CDR2 YSYEKL. The CDR3 DNA reads as TGCGCCAGCAGCCGGCACACGGATGGCTACACCTTC. Translating it yields CASSRHTDGYTF.

V gene TRBV5-1 combines with J gene TRBJ2-7; 10 positions match TRBD2. Germline-derived CDR1 and CDR2 are SGHRS and YFSETQ. The CDR3 loop spans 17 amino acids. V shed 2 bases, J shed 2 bases, and the junction held 10 bases outside the gene matches. CDR3 nucleotide sequence: TGCGCCAGCAGCTTACCGAATACTAGCGGGATTGCCTACGAGCAGTACTTC. Amino acids: CASSLPNTSGIAYEQYF. The variable domain in full, completed from reference TRBV5-1 and TRBJ2-7, reads KAGVTQTPRYLIKTRGQQVTLSCSPISGHRSVSWYQQTPGQGLQFLFEYFSETQRNKGNFPGRFSGRQFSNSRSEMNVSTLELGDSALYLCASSLPNTSGIAYEQYFGPGTRLTVT.

This clonotype has a handful of counts. The V gene is TRBV29-1, the J gene TRBJ2-1; TRBD2 aligns across 7 bases. The J call is uncertain, as TRBJ2-7 better fits the DNA end. Germline CDR1 reads SQVTM; CDR2 reads ANQGSEA. The CDR3 runs 13 residues. In DNA, the CDR3 is TGCAGCGTGCGGGGAGGGAGGCCGAATGAGCAGTACTTC. Protein sequence: CSVRGGRPNEQYF.

This clonotype has a handful of counts. The rearrangement joins TRBV5-1 to TRBJ2-7; TRBD1 or TRBD2 may be the D gene (5 bases each). Trimming left V 0 bases short and J 6 bases short, with 22 bases between. CDR3 length equals 17 residues. Germline V gene sequence: CDR1 SGHRS, CDR2 YFSETQ. The CDR3 nucleotides read TGCGCCAGCAGCTTGGGAAGATGGGGGAGACAGCTTCCCGAGCAGTACTTC. This encodes CASSLGRWGRQLPEQYF.